The following is a T cell receptor beta chain sequence with its context. Its antigen is still unknown. The sample holds no much larger clone one base away, and base qualities are not on file. This record comes from a study of control samples from healthy donors and cancer patients (dated by TCRdb to about 2020). Libraries came from the immunoSEQ multiplex PCR assay. TCRdb carries this immuneACCESS record with in-frame sequences only. Its versions omit some clonotypes, under half of them owing to an unresolved V gene in the studies checked, with the rest unexplained. The sample profile shows 400,000 to 450,000 clones; around 90% of them were found once. More than 6% of the sample goes to the ten largest clones. V drops 6 bases and J drops 4 bases, leaving 10 bases in between. Inclusive of the bounding cysteine and phenylalanine, the CDR3 is 13 residues long. Only the CDR3 part of the read is kept: 39 bases, read in frame from the first base. CDR1 and CDR2 were assigned from the germline V gene as SGHAT and FQNNGV.

This TCR was recovered from a man aged 40-49 years with head and neck cancer. This chain is built from TRBV11-2 and TRBJ1-5; the D gene is perhaps TRBD1, from 5 matching bases. Material for sequencing was PBMCs. The bases are TGTGCCAGCAGTCTTCGGGGGAATCAGCCCCAGCATTTT. It translates as CASSLRGNQPQHF.